The clone carrying this T cell receptor (beta chain) has more than one count but fewer than ten. Its target is not known. CDR1 and CDR2 from the germline V gene are SGHNT and YENEEA. This CDR3 contains 15 residues. The V end lost 4 bases, the J end lost 2 bases, and 11 bases lay between the germline ends. These data originate in a study of T cell repertoires in cytomegalovirus infection. About the research overall: CMV infection and matching HLA type were both indicated by public TCR beta signatures.

Findings and limits, study-wide: Clonotype analysis showed dominance of the ex vivo response by HLA-C-restricted CMV-specific TCR beta clonotypes.

TCRdb fed the reads into MiXCR, producing one record per CDR3 protein. The sample yields some 940,000 distinct CDR3 sequences, 31% seen once. The clonotype comes from a human donor in good health (CMV status not recorded). Some clones in this sample may be carry-over from other donors' samples. This chain joins TRBV11-3 and TRBJ2-2; D is undetermined. The sample consisted of cultured CD8+ T cells from PBMCs, taken from culture after CMV antigen stimulation. In DNA, the CDR3 is TGTGCCAGCAGCTCCCGATTAGAAAACACCGGGGAGCTGTTTTTT. Its protein is CASSSRLENTGELFF.